Shown below are 4 T cell receptor beta chains from a single sample sequenced in a study of control samples from healthy donors and cancer patients. Produced via immunoSEQ multiplex PCR; TCRdb's table is partial and in-frame only. Of some 410,000 clones listed, about nine tenths are singletons. Sequences were obtained from PBMCs. These receptors were obtained from a man aged 40-55 years with head and neck cancer.

This clone was counted only a few times. The rearrangement uses TRBV6-5 and TRBJ1-2; TRBD1 matches at 10 bases. The CDR3 sequence is 15 residues long. The trim removed 4 bases at V and 7 bases at J, leaving 9 bases unmatched. Per the germline V gene, CDR1 is MNHEY and CDR2 is SVGAGI. The chain's CDR3 is CASSSGQGVIAGYTF. The CDR3 nucleotides are TGTGCCAGCAGTTCAGGACAGGGGGTTATCGCTGGCTACACCTTC.

The chain carries TRBV11-2 and TRBJ2-7, with TRBD1 as a possible D gene (5 bases). This CDR3 has 14 residues. V lost 1 base to trimming and J lost 6 bases, with 13 bases between them. Germline values: CDR1 SGHAT, CDR2 FQNNGV. DNA of the CDR3: TGTGCCAGCAGCTTAGTGCTTACAGGCTTCGAGCAGTACTTC. It codes for CASSLVLTGFEQYF.

This clone was detected once. The chain links TRBV19 to TRBJ2-1; TRBD1 matches at 9 bases. The V gene end was trimmed by 3 bases and the J gene end by 3 bases; junction bases not matched to a gene: 3. The CDR3 contains 15 residues. CDR1 is LNHDA, CDR2 SQIVND, per germline (reference sequence). The CDR3, as DNA: TGTGCCAGTAGTATTGGACAGGGGCTCTACAATGAGCAGTTCTTC. Translation gives CASSIGQGLYNEQFF.

The CDR3 is CASSGRQMNTEAFF. The DNA of the CDR3 is TGTGCCAGTAGTGGTCGGCAGATGAACACTGAAGCTTTCTTT. The chain carries TRBV19 and TRBJ1-1; D is undetermined. CDR3 length: 14 amino acids. V was clipped by 5 bases and J by 0 bases, with 10 bases between them. The germline V gene encodes CDR1 LNHDA and CDR2 SQIVND (reference sequence).